This T cell receptor (beta chain) was profiled in a study of vaccination effects on CD4 cells after COVID-19. In the study overall: Samples that were drawn after vaccination came a median of 72 days after the second dose. Each culture well received a few million PBMC. These cells were then cultured in IMDM with roughly 9.8 IU/ml IL-2 and roughly 10 ug/ml peptides.

General study findings and limits: Early post-infection timepoints were missing from the study, which also had few convalescent patients.

Some clones are missing from TCRdb's copy, which holds only in-frame ones; the method was immunoSEQ multiplex PCR. The data contain 40,000 to 45,000 clones, around 71% of them seen just once; the ten biggest clones take up more than 7.5%. The V gene's germline CDR1 is SGDLS and CDR2 YYNGEE. V shed 0 bases and J 5 bases; nucleotides not matched to a gene: 4. The length of the CDR3 is 14 residues. Having been cultured for 10 days, the cells underwent CD4+ T cell isolation. Participants received two doses of either the BNT162b2 or mRNA-1273 vaccine. For this clone: Antigen unknown.

Sample: CD4+ T cells from PBMCs cultured without peptide, taken after COVID-19 vaccination. This clonotype was sampled from a human donor who received a COVID-19 vaccine. The V and J genes are TRBV9 and TRBJ2-7, with 8 bases fitting TRBD2. CDR3 protein: CASSVAGGPNEQYF. In DNA form, the CDR3 reads TGTGCCAGCAGCGTAGCGGGGGGGCCGAACGAGCAGTACTTC.